These T cell receptor beta chains were read from a single sample in a study of shared clonotypes between healthy human individuals. TCRdb keeps only in-frame clones here, not all; method: immunoSEQ multiplex PCR. The repertoire holds roughly 2,300,000 clones, about 90% seen once, with 0.37% in the top ten. The sample consisted of naive CD4+ T cells from PBMCs. These receptors came from a young man in good health. Some clones in this sample may be carry-over from other donors' samples. Both conserved end residues are part of each CDR3. D genes are given only for firm matches. Size tells how often a clone was seen (once, few, many) or the class of an expanded clone, and some rows leave it out.

j_call: TRBJ1-2; v_call: TRBV10-3; clone_size: -; d_call: TRBD1; cdr3_aa: CAISAQGDLGYTF; cdr3_nt: TGTGCCATCAGCGCGCAGGGGGATTTAGGCTACACCTTC
j_call: TRBJ2-3; v_call: TRBV11-2; clone_size: once; d_call: TRBD2; cdr3_aa: CASSFLAGDKDTQYF; cdr3_nt: TGTGCCAGCAGCTTTTTGGCGGGAGATAAAGATACGCAGTATTTT
j_call: TRBJ2-1; v_call: TRBV5-5; clone_size: -; d_call: -; cdr3_aa: CASSLYIPGEQFF; cdr3_nt: TGTGCCAGCAGCCTTTATATCCCGGGTGAGCAGTTCTTC
j_call: TRBJ2-2; v_call: TRBV5-1; clone_size: -; d_call: -; cdr3_aa: CASSLESRLGELFF; cdr3_nt: TGCGCCAGCAGCTTGGAGTCTAGACTCGGGGAGCTGTTTTTT
j_call: TRBJ1-3; v_call: TRBV4-1; clone_size: -; d_call: -; cdr3_aa: CASSLYRDSGNTIYF; cdr3_nt: TGCGCCAGCAGCCTCTATCGGGACTCTGGAAACACCATATATTTT
j_call: TRBJ1-1; v_call: TRBV6-5; clone_size: -; d_call: TRBD1; cdr3_aa: CASSYSGTGVEAFF; cdr3_nt: TGTGCCAGCAGTTACTCTGGGACAGGGGTTGAAGCTTTCTTT
j_call: TRBJ2-1; v_call: TRBV27; clone_size: -; d_call: TRBD2; cdr3_aa: CASTLGTSGSNAYNEQFF; cdr3_nt: TGTGCCAGCACCTTAGGGACTAGCGGGAGTAACGCCTACAATGAGCAGTTCTTC
j_call: TRBJ2-2; v_call: TRBV19; clone_size: -; d_call: TRBD2; cdr3_aa: CAGRAGRGTGELFF; cdr3_nt: TGTGCCGGCCGAGCGGGAAGGGGCACCGGGGAGCTGTTTTTT
j_call: TRBJ1-4; v_call: TRBV5-6; clone_size: once; d_call: TRBD1; cdr3_aa: CASSSGTGGQDEKLFF; cdr3_nt: TGTGCCAGCAGCTCCGGGACAGGGGGCCAGGATGAAAAACTGTTTTTT
j_call: TRBJ2-2; v_call: TRBV9; clone_size: -; d_call: -; cdr3_aa: CASSESLGDSLWTGELFF; cdr3_nt: TGTGCCAGCAGCGAAAGTCTTGGGGACTCCCTATGGACCGGGGAGCTGTTTTTT
j_call: TRBJ2-1; v_call: TRBV7-2; clone_size: -; d_call: -; cdr3_aa: CASNRKRGREFRFDEQFF; cdr3_nt: TGTGCCAGCAACCGAAAAAGGGGGCGGGAGTTTCGTTTCGATGAGCAGTTCTTC
j_call: TRBJ2-7; v_call: TRBV28; clone_size: -; d_call: TRBD2; cdr3_aa: CASSMGGTEQYF; cdr3_nt: TGTGCCAGCAGTATGGGGGGGACCGAGCAGTACTTC
j_call: TRBJ2-5; v_call: TRBV2; clone_size: -; d_call: -; cdr3_aa: CASSETTDLETQYF; cdr3_nt: TGTGCCAGCAGTGAAACGACAGACCTGGAGACCCAGTACTTC
j_call: TRBJ2-2; v_call: TRBV15; clone_size: -; d_call: TRBD1; cdr3_aa: CATSRGQGDTGELFF; cdr3_nt: TGTGCCACCAGCAGAGGACAGGGGGACACCGGGGAGCTGTTTTTT
j_call: TRBJ2-7; v_call: TRBV21-1; clone_size: -; d_call: -; cdr3_aa: CASSASGTGESYEQYF; cdr3_nt: TGTGCCAGCAGTGCATCCGGGACAGGCGAATCCTACGAGCAGTACTTC
j_call: TRBJ1-1; v_call: TRBV5-1; clone_size: -; d_call: TRBD1; cdr3_aa: CASSTGTGGTEAFF; cdr3_nt: TGCGCCAGCAGCACCGGGACAGGGGGTACTGAAGCTTTCTTT